This is a list of T cell receptor beta chains from one sample in a study of T cell responses to AZD1222 COVID-19 vaccine. Some clones are missing from TCRdb's copy, which holds only in-frame ones; the method was immunoSEQ multiplex PCR. The sample includes some 96,000 clones, over 75% of them seen just once. The sample was peripheral blood, taken on day 0 of MenACWY control vaccination. These receptors came from an adult in good health. CDR3s include the opening cysteine and the closing phenylalanine or tryptophan. D genes are given only for firm matches. Clone size is given for some rows only: seen once, a few or many times, or a class if the clone is expanded.

clone_size	d_call	v_call	j_call	cdr3_aa	cdr3_nt
NA	NA	TRBV27	TRBJ2-5	CASSPHIQETQYF	TGTGCCAGCAGCCCACATATCCAAGAGACCCAGTACTTC
NA	NA	TRBV7-9	TRBJ2-1	CASSFGLTGNEQFF	TGTGCCAGCAGCTTCGGGTTGACAGGCAATGAGCAGTTCTTC
NA	NA	TRBV2	TRBJ1-2	CASSPSGTFNYGYTF	TGTGCCAGCAGTCCATCCGGGACCTTTAACTATGGCTACACCTTC
once	TRBD2	TRBV2	TRBJ2-3	CASRILAGVSDTQYF	TGTGCCAGCAGGATACTAGCGGGAGTTTCAGATACGCAGTATTTT
NA	NA	TRBV24-1	TRBJ2-5	CATSDLGGGLKETQYF	TGTGCCACCAGTGACCTAGGGGGGGGCTTGAAAGAGACCCAGTACTTC
NA	NA	TRBV5-1	TRBJ2-3	CASGQPGTDTQYF	TGCGCCAGCGGACAGCCAGGGACAGATACGCAGTATTTT
NA	NA	TRBV5-6	TRBJ2-2	CASSLGTDSNTGELFF	TGTGCCAGCAGCTTGGGCACGGACAGCAACACCGGGGAGCTGTTTTTT
NA	NA	TRBV29-1	TRBJ2-7	CSVGLGLGTSEQYF	TGCAGCGTTGGACTAGGGCTCGGAACTAGCGAGCAGTACTTC
NA	NA	TRBV28	TRBJ1-2	CASSLEDRWSYTF	TGTGCCAGCAGTTTAGAGGATAGATGGAGCTACACCTTC
NA	TRBD1	TRBV7-2	TRBJ2-3	CASSRDRNTDTQYF	TGTGCCAGCAGCCGGGACAGAAACACAGATACGCAGTATTTT
NA	TRBD1	TRBV5-1	TRBJ1-1	CASSLRQGSNTEAFF	TGCGCCAGCAGCCTAAGACAGGGGTCGAACACTGAAGCTTTCTTT
NA	NA	TRBV28	TRBJ1-4	CASSSGRVAGGEKLFF	TGTGCCAGCAGTTCAGGTCGGGTGGCGGGCGGTGAAAAACTGTTTTTT
NA	NA	TRBV3-1/TRBV3-2	TRBJ2-3	CASSQQGTDTQYF	TGTGCCAGCAGCCAGCAGGGAACAGATACGCAGTATTTT
NA	NA	TRBV11-1	TRBJ2-3	CASSLSSGRTDTQYF	TGTGCCAGCAGCTTATCGAGCGGGCGCACAGATACGCAGTATTTT
NA	TRBD1	TRBV12-3/TRBV12-4	TRBJ2-7	CASSLGGQGPQYF	TGTGCCAGCAGTTTAGGGGGACAGGGCCCGCAGTACTTC
NA	NA	TRBV2	TRBJ2-3	CASSYREAAEDTQYF	TGTGCCAGCAGTTACAGGGAGGCAGCCGAGGATACGCAGTATTTT
NA	NA	TRBV30	TRBJ2-1	CAWSVEGSGRINEQFF	TGTGCCTGGAGTGTTGAGGGTTCAGGTCGGATCAATGAGCAGTTCTTC
NA	NA	TRBV28	TRBJ1-3	CASSLPEGGRGNTIYF	TGTGCCAGCAGTTTACCGGAGGGCGGCAGGGGAAACACCATATATTTT
NA	NA	TRBV5-1	TRBJ2-2	CASSFEGNTGELFF	TGCGCCAGCAGCTTTGAGGGGAACACCGGGGAGCTGTTTTTT
NA	TRBD2	TRBV3-1/TRBV3-2	TRBJ2-3	CASSQEGFGGATDTQYF	TGTGCCAGCAGCCAAGAGGGGTTCGGGGGGGCAACAGATACGCAGTATTTT
once	NA	TRBV10-3	TRBJ1-2	CAISESGGNGYTF	TGTGCCATCAGTGAGTCGGGGGGAAATGGCTACACCTTC
NA	NA	TRBV6-5	TRBJ2-7	CASSYSSTGTHEQYF	TGTGCCAGCAGTTACTCGAGTACGGGGACTCACGAGCAGTACTTC
NA	NA	TRBV19	TRBJ1-4	CASSAQQGMGTNEKLFF	TGTGCCAGTAGTGCCCAACAGGGAATGGGGACTAATGAAAAACTGTTTTTT
NA	NA	TRBV6-5	TRBJ1-4	CASSYSSGVKKLFF	TGTGCCAGCAGTTACTCGAGTGGGGTGAAAAAACTGTTTTTT
NA	NA	TRBV7-2	TRBJ1-2	CASSLSGNVNYGYTF	TGTGCCAGCAGCTTATCGGGGAACGTTAACTATGGCTACACCTTC
NA	NA	TRBV28	TRBJ1-1	CASRESTVNTEAFF	TGTGCCAGCAGGGAATCCACAGTGAACACTGAAGCTTTCTTT
NA	NA	TRBV12-3/TRBV12-4	TRBJ1-1	CASSLRQTEAFF	TGTGCCAGCAGTTTGCGCCAGACTGAAGCTTTCTTT
few	TRBD1	TRBV27	TRBJ1-1	CATSFNRGEAEAFF	TGTGCCACATCGTTTAACAGGGGGGAGGCTGAAGCTTTCTTT
few	NA	TRBV30	TRBJ2-3	CAWSGGFSKQGDTQYF	TGTGCCTGGAGTGGTGGTTTCTCTAAGCAAGGAGATACGCAGTATTTT
NA	NA	TRBV12-3/TRBV12-4	TRBJ2-1	CASSWEGNEQFF	TGTGCCAGCAGTTGGGAAGGAAATGAGCAGTTCTTC
NA	NA	TRBV3-1/TRBV3-2	TRBJ1-3	CASSQMISSGNTIYF	TGTGCCAGCAGCCAAATGATAAGCTCTGGAAACACCATATATTTT
NA	TRBD1	TRBV5-1	TRBJ2-7	CASSPLVGTVSYEQYF	TGCGCCAGCAGCCCCTTGGTGGGGACAGTCTCCTACGAGCAGTACTTC
NA	NA	TRBV9	TRBJ1-3	CASSPQRVAGNTIYF	TGTGCCAGCAGCCCCCAGAGGGTAGCAGGAAACACCATATATTTT
once	NA	TRBV6-5	TRBJ1-2	CASSYGAGGYTF	TGTGCCAGCAGTTACGGCGCAGGTGGCTACACCTTC
NA	NA	TRBV5-1	TRBJ1-1	CASSPRGKEAFF	TGCGCCAGCAGCCCCAGGGGAAAAGAAGCTTTCTTT
once	NA	TRBV19	TRBJ1-4	CASSPGGATNEKLFF	TGTGCCAGTAGCCCCGGGGGGGCAACTAATGAAAAACTGTTTTTT
NA	TRBD1	TRBV5-4	TRBJ1-4	CASSLGRGTEKLFF	TGTGCCAGCAGCTTAGGCAGGGGGACTGAAAAACTGTTTTTT
NA	NA	TRBV19	TRBJ1-5	CASSTGTANSNQPQHF	TGTGCCAGTAGTACCGGGACGGCTAATAGCAATCAGCCCCAGCATTTT
NA	NA	TRBV28	TRBJ1-3	CASSFKNTIYF	TGTGCCAGCAGTTTCAAAAACACCATATATTTT
NA	NA	TRBV19	TRBJ1-4	CASRTGSTNEKLFF	TGTGCCAGTAGGACAGGTTCCACTAATGAAAAACTGTTTTTT
NA	TRBD2	TRBV5-1	TRBJ2-3	CASSGRTSGGVGDTQYF	TGCGCCAGCAGCGGGAGGACTAGCGGGGGGGTTGGAGATACGCAGTATTTT
once	NA	TRBV28	TRBJ1-3	CASSTTASGNTIYF	TGTGCCAGCAGTACGACAGCGTCTGGAAACACCATATATTTT
NA	TRBD1	TRBV11-3	TRBJ2-7	CASSSQGDEQYF	TGTGCCAGCAGCTCCCAGGGGGACGAGCAGTACTTC
NA	TRBD1	TRBV7-9	TRBJ2-4	CASSLQVQGSTLAKNIQYF	TGTGCCAGCAGCTTACAGGTACAGGGGTCCACACTAGCCAAAAACATTCAGTACTTC
NA	TRBD2	TRBV3-1/TRBV3-2	TRBJ2-3	CASSTPSGLSTDTQYF	TGTGCCAGCAGCACCCCTAGCGGACTTAGCACAGATACGCAGTATTTT
NA	NA	TRBV27	TRBJ1-2	CASSAGLVYGYTF	TGTGCCAGCAGTGCAGGGTTGGTCTATGGCTACACCTTC
NA	NA	TRBV19	TRBJ2-5	CASSDEQETQYF	TGTGCCAGTAGTGATGAACAAGAGACCCAGTACTTC
NA	NA	TRBV15	TRBJ1-5	CATSRDGGVTGQPQHF	TGTGCCACCAGCAGAGATGGCGGGGTGACGGGTCAGCCCCAGCATTTT